One sample yielded the 6 T cell receptor beta chains listed below, sequenced in a study of T cells after yellow fever vaccination. A single record per CDR3 protein comes from TCRdb applying MiXCR to the 5' RACE reads. The sample yields hundreds of thousands of distinct CDR3 sequences, approximately 8% seen once. The sample was PBMCs, taken about 41 days after the first yellow fever vaccination. The receptor source for this set is a man aged 18 to 35 who received the YFV17D yellow fever vaccine.

This clonotype was counted only a few times. The V gene is TRBV18, the J gene TRBJ1-1; D not resolved. Trimming left V 6 bases short and J 3 bases short, with 14 bases between. This CDR3 contains 14 residues. CDR1 and CDR2 (germline): KGHSH, LQKENI. The CDR3 here is CASSGSGGDTEAFF. CDR3 nucleotides: TGTGCCAGCTCCGGATCCGGAGGCGACACTGAAGCTTTCTTT. Together with reference TRBV18 and TRBJ1-1, the CDR3 gives the full variable domain: NAGVMQNPRHLVRRRGQEARLRCSPMKGHSHVYWYRQLPEEGLKFMVYLQKENIIDESGMPKERFSAEFPKEGPSILRIQQVVRGDSAAYFCASSGSGGDTEAFFGQGTRLTVV.

The rearrangement uses TRBV3-1 and TRBJ1-3; TRBD1 might be the D (5 bases). V was pared by 5 bases and J by 4 bases, with 12 bases between. From germline, CDR1 is LGHDT and CDR2 YNNKEL (reference sequence). This CDR3 comprises 14 residues. CDR3 amino acids: CASSEGGAGNTIYF. As DNA, the CDR3 is TGTGCCAGCAGCGAAGGAGGGGCGGGAAACACCATATATTTT.

V usage is TRBV7-2 and J usage is TRBJ2-3; D gene ambiguous. In germline, CDR1 is SGHTA, CDR2 FQGNSA. V lost 7 bases and J lost 5, with 13 bases in between. The CDR3 has 13 residues. The DNA of the CDR3 is TGTGCCAGCACCCCCGGCGGCGGAGATACGCAGTATTTT. Translated, it gives CASTPGGGDTQYF.

Notes on this clonotype: Relative to the germline gene, one junction end is altered; a read error may explain this. The gene calls are TRBV7-7 and TRBJ2-5; D gene uncertain. The CDR3 has 15 amino acids. Germline CDR1 is SSHAT and CDR2 is FNYEAQ (reference sequence). This CDR3 is CASSPTSPKQETQYF. The CDR3 DNA sequence: TGTGCTAGCAGCCCTACGTCCCCCAAGCAAGAGACCCAGTACTTC. Full variable domain (remainder filled in from reference TRBV7-7 and TRBJ2-5): GAGVSQSPRYKVTKRGQDVTLRCDPISSHATLYWYQQALGQGPEFLTYFNYEAQPDKSGLPSDRFSAERPEGSISTLTIQRTEQRDSAMYRCASSPTSPKQETQYFGPGTRLLVL.

This clonotype has at least ten counts. The chain combines TRBV25-1 with TRBJ2-1; perhaps TRBD1 as D (5 bases). This CDR3 comprises 15 residues. Germline CDR1 and CDR2: MGHDK and SYGVNS. V was shortened by 4 bases and J by 5 bases, with 15 bases between the two germline ends. CDR3 in amino acids: CASSAPAGNHNEQFF. CDR3 DNA sequence: TGTGCCAGCAGTGCCCCGGCAGGGAACCACAATGAGCAGTTCTTC.

This clonotype was counted a few times. CDR3 coding DNA: TGCGCCAGCAGCCCGGTGGCTCGGGGTAGTGCTTTCTTT. Translated, it gives CASSPVARGSAFF. This chain links TRBV5-1 with TRBJ1-1; D gene uncertain. The CDR3 is 13 residues long. CDR1 is SGHRS, CDR2 YFSETQ, per germline. Trimming left V 4 bases short and J 11 bases short, with 18 bases between.